The source of this TCR beta chain is a study of cytomegalovirus exposure and HLA in healthy donors. Study summary: In a previous analysis, 95 million to 130 million unique TCR beta sequences were found from 150 million to 200 million T cells.

CDR1 is SGHAT, CDR2 FQNNGV, per germline. The germline V and J ends were trimmed by 2 bases and 4 bases, with 5 bases remaining between them. The CDR3 totals 12 residues. Researchers ran the PCR with 60 Vbeta and 13 Jbeta primers. Profiled with immunoSEQ multiplex PCR; TCRdb holds only in-frame clones, not every one. The data show over 150,000 clones, 68% seen once. Study outcomes and limitations: Across HLA loci, a later analysis found differing TCR association rates, with DRB1 most and HLA-C fewest. Rarity characterized most TCR sequences, yet some public TCRs appeared in many donors. Earlier analysis looked at TCR beta V segments, and most were productive about 90% or about 30% of the time.

This clone has a handful of counts. What it binds is unknown. Sequencing was carried out using PBMCs. V and J are TRBV11-2 and TRBJ2-5; D remains ambiguous. The clonotype originates from a woman aged 40 to 50 in good health and CMV-seropositive. This chain's CDR3 is CASSLWAETQYF. CDR3 nucleotide sequence: TGTGCCAGCAGCTTATGGGCAGAGACCCAGTACTTC.